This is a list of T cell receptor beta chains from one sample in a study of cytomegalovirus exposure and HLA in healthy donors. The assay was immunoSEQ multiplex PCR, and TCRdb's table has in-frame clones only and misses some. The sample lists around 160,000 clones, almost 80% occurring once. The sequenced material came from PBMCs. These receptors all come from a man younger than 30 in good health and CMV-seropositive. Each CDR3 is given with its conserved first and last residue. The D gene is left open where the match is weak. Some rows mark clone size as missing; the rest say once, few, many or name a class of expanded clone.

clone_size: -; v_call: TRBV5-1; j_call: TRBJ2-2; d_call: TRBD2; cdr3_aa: CASSPYSGRDTGELFF; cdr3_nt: TGCGCCAGCAGCCCATACAGCGGGAGGGACACCGGGGAGCTGTTTTTT
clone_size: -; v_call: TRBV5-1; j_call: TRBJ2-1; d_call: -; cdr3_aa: CASRSTSGANNEQFF; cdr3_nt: TGCGCCAGCAGGTCGACTAGTGGGGCAAACAATGAGCAGTTCTTC
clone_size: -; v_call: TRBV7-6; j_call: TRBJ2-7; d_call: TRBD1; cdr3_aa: CASSFNDRDRAVEQYF; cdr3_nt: TGTGCCAGCAGCTTCAATGACCGGGACAGGGCGGTCGAGCAGTACTTC
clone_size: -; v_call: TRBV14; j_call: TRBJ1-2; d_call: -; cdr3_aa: CASSQEMGGYTF; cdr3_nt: TGTGCCAGCAGCCAAGAAATGGGCGGCTACACCTTC
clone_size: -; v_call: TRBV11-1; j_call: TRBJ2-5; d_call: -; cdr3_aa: CASSPWTNRGETQYF; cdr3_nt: TGTGCCAGCAGCCCATGGACTAACAGGGGAGAGACCCAGTACTTC
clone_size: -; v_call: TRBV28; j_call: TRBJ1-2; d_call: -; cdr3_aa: CASSPSVGPNYGYTF; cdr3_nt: TGTGCCAGCAGTCCTAGCGTGGGACCGAACTATGGCTACACCTTC
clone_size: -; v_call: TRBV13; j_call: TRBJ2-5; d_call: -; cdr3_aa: CASRSGGKSETQYF; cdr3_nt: TGTGCCAGCAGAAGTGGGGGGAAGTCGGAGACCCAGTACTTC
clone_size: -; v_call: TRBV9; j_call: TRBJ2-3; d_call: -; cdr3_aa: CASSLASADTQYF; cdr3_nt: TGTGCCAGCAGCCTTGCCTCAGCAGATACGCAGTATTTT
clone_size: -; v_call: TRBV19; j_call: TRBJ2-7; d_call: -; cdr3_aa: CASSWAADSYEQYF; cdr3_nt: TGTGCCAGTAGTTGGGCCGCCGACTCCTACGAGCAGTACTTC
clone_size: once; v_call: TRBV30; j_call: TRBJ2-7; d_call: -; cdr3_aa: CAWSRSGHGYEQYF; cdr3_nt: TGTGCCTGGAGTCGGTCAGGTCACGGCTACGAGCAGTACTTC
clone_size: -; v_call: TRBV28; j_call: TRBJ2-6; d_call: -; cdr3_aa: CASTGAGDSGANVLTF; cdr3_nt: TGTGCCAGCACGGGGGCGGGAGACTCTGGGGCCAACGTCCTGACTTTC
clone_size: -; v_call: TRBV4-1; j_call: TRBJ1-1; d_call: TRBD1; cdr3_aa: CASSHPQTGLDTEAFF; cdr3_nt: TGCGCCAGCAGCCACCCCCAGACAGGGCTCGACACTGAAGCTTTCTTT
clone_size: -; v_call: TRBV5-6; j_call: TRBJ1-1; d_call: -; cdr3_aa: CASSFGGGISGTEAFF; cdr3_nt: TGTGCCAGCAGCTTTGGGGGGGGGATATCGGGGACTGAAGCTTTCTTT